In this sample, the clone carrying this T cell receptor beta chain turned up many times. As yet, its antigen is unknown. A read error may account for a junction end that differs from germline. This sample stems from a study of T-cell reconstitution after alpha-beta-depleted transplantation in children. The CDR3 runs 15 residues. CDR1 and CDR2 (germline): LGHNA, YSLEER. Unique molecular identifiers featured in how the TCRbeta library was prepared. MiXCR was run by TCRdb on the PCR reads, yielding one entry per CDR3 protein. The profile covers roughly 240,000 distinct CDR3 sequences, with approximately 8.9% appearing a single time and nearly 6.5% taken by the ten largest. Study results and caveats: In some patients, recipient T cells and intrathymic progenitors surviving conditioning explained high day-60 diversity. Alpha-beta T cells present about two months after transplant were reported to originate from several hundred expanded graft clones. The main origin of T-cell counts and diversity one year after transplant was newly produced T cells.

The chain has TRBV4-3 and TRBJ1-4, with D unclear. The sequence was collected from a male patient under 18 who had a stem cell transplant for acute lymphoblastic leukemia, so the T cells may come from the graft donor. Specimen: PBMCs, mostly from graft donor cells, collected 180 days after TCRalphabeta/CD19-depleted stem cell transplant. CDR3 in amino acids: CASSQALWQNEKLFF. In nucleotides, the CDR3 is TGCGCCAGCAGCCAAGCCCTATGGCAGAATGAGAAACTGTTTTTT.